Here is one T cell receptor beta chain with its context. As yet, its antigen is unknown. The V and J ends lost 0 bases and 3 bases, in that order; junction bases with no gene match: 10. The CDR3 consists of 18 residues. Looked up from germline, CDR1 is MNHEY and CDR2 is SVGEGT. The sample comes from a study of T cell responses to AZD1222 COVID-19 vaccine. Across the whole study: Pooled in the analysis were second doses at about 4 or about 12 weeks.

Overall study findings and caveats: Among those given AZD1222, only 5 to 7 were seropositive at baseline.

Libraries were prepared by immunoSEQ multiplex PCR; TCRdb keeps only in-frame clonotypes and omits some of them. The table has about 130,000 clones, about 88% seen once. Source: peripheral blood, taken on day 0 of AZD1222 vaccination. The rearrangement uses TRBV6-2 or TRBV6-3 and TRBJ1-1, with 10 positions matching TRBD1. The sequence came from an adult in good health. The CDR3 DNA follows: TGTGCCAGCAGTTACTCAGGAGACAGGGGGCGTAGGGACACTGAAGCTTTCTTT. Translating it yields CASSYSGDRGRRDTEAFF.